A selection of T cell receptor beta chains follows, all from one sample in a study of T cell repertoires in cytomegalovirus infection. TCRdb re-analysed the reads in MiXCR, keeping a single row per CDR3 protein. Of over 200,000 distinct CDR3 sequences listed, around 13% are singletons. What was sequenced was PBMCs. These receptors originate from a human donor in good health (CMV status not recorded). Some clones in this sample may be carry-over from other donors' samples. Each CDR3 is given with its conserved first and last residue. A D gene is named only where the DNA matches it firmly. Clone sizes are given selectively: once, few, many, or a class where the clone is expanded.

V gene	J gene	CDR3 length	clone size	D gene	CDR3 DNA	CDR3 protein
TRBV10-3	TRBJ2-2	14	.	.	TGTGCCATCAAATCAGCCTTAGGTACCGGGGAGCTGTTTTTT	CAIKSALGTGELFF
TRBV29-1	TRBJ2-2	13	few	.	TGCAGCGTTGGGACTACCCGAGGCGGGGAGCTGTTTTTT	CSVGTTRGGELFF
TRBV5-1	TRBJ1-1	15	many	.	TGCGCCAGCAGCTGGGCAGACAGGCAGAACACTGAAGCTTTCTTT	CASSWADRQNTEAFF
TRBV7-8	TRBJ2-7	16	many	.	TGTGCCAGCAGCCCCCAGGGGGGGGCCCGTCTCTACGAGCAGTACTTC	CASSPQGGARLYEQYF
TRBV14	TRBJ2-1	15	.	.	TGTGCCAGCAGCGCCGCGGGTGTCTCCTACAATGAGCAGTTCTTC	CASSAAGVSYNEQFF
TRBV9	TRBJ1-6	16	.	.	TGTGCCAGCAGCGTAGACGCGGGATCGAGGAATTCACCCCTCCACTTT	CASSVDAGSRNSPLHF
TRBV3-1	TRBJ2-2	14	few	.	TGTGCCAGCAGCCCCATGACAGACACCGGGGAGCTGTTTTTT	CASSPMTDTGELFF
TRBV28	TRBJ2-3	12	.	.	TGTGCCAGCAGTTCGCTCGGAGATACGCAGTATTTT	CASSSLGDTQYF
TRBV6-5	TRBJ2-5	14	.	.	TGTGCCAGCAGCCGCCGGGACACCCAAGAGACCCAGTACTTC	CASSRRDTQETQYF
TRBV7-2	TRBJ2-1	16	many	TRBD1	TGTGCCAGCAGCCAGAATCCGGGACAGGGAACGGATGAGCAGTTCTTC	CASSQNPGQGTDEQFF
TRBV14	TRBJ2-3	13	many	.	TGTGCCAGCAGTAGGAGGGCGACAGATACGCAGTATTTT	CASSRRATDTQYF
TRBV5-5	TRBJ2-1	16	.	TRBD1	TGTGCCAGCAGCCTGGGGTTACAGGGGGCGCGAGGTGAGCAGTTCTTC	CASSLGLQGARGEQFF
TRBV6-2/TRBV6-3	TRBJ2-1	15	.	TRBD1	TGTGCCAGCAGTTACTTGGGACAGGGAAGTAATGAGCAGTTCTTC	CASSYLGQGSNEQFF
TRBV7-9	TRBJ2-3	18	many	TRBD2	TGTGCCAGCAGCGCCCAGACTAGCGGGGGGGCCGTGACAGATACGCAGTATTTT	CASSAQTSGGAVTDTQYF
TRBV9	TRBJ1-2	12	.	.	TGTGCCAGCAGCGCGGGGGGGGATGGCTACACCTTC	CASSAGGDGYTF
TRBV2	TRBJ1-2	15	many	.	TGTGCCAGCAGGGACCGAGGGCCACCTAACTATGGCTACACCTTC	CASRDRGPPNYGYTF
TRBV2	TRBJ2-1	18	.	.	TGTGCCAGCAGAAAGGAGGAGGGCGGGAACCCCATTTTGAAACCCCAGTTCTTC	CASRKEEGGNPILKPQFF
TRBV18	TRBJ2-3	14	.	.	TGTGCCAGCTCACCACGTCAGATCCCAGATACGCAGTATTTT	CASSPRQIPDTQYF
TRBV19	TRBJ1-1	15	.	.	TGTGCCAGTAGTACCGGGACAACTGGGAACACTGAAGCTTTCTTT	CASSTGTTGNTEAFF
TRBV25-1	TRBJ2-7	13	many	TRBD1	TGTGCCAGCAGTCTGGACAGGTTGGCCGAGCAGTACTTC	CASSLDRLAEQYF
TRBV29-1	TRBJ2-2	18	.	TRBD1	TGCAGCGTTGAAGGCGTCCCAACAGGGGGATCGGAGGCCGGGGAGCTGTTTTTT	CSVEGVPTGGSEAGELFF
TRBV20-1	TRBJ2-7	13	.	.	TGCAGTGCTCCTATGGACAGTTCCTACGAGCAGTACTTC	CSAPMDSSYEQYF
TRBV7-3	TRBJ2-3	18	.	TRBD2	TGTGCCAGCAGCTTAACGGGTTATTCGGGACTAGCCACAGATACGCAGTATTTT	CASSLTGYSGLATDTQYF
TRBV20-1	TRBJ2-2	14	few	.	TGCAGTGCCCGGACTACCTCTCAAACCGGGGAGCTGTTTTTT	CSARTTSQTGELFF
TRBV29-1	TRBJ1-1	13	.	.	TGCAGCGTTGTGCTGGGGGGAGAAACTGAAGCTTTCTTT	CSVVLGGETEAFF
TRBV10-3	TRBJ1-5	13	many	.	TGTGCCACCAAGGGGGATAGCAATCAGCCCCAGCATTTT	CATKGDSNQPQHF
TRBV29-1	TRBJ2-1	13	.	.	TGCAGCGCCCGGGTTGGGGAACGGGGTGAGCAGTTCTTC	CSARVGERGEQFF
TRBV19	TRBJ2-1	13	few	TRBD1	TGTGCCACCCAGGGACAGGGCAAGAATGAGCAGTTCTTC	CATQGQGKNEQFF
TRBV7-9	TRBJ1-5	15	few	.	TGTGCCAGCAGCCGCAGGGGAGGCGACAATCAGCCCCAGCATTTT	CASSRRGGDNQPQHF
TRBV6-2/TRBV6-3	TRBJ1-5	14	.	.	TGTGCCAGCAGCCCCGGACCGGGGGGACAGCCCCAGCATTTT	CASSPGPGGQPQHF
TRBV14	TRBJ2-1	15	few	TRBD2	TGTGCCAGCAGCCAAGGACTAGCGGGGATCAATGAGCAGTTCTTC	CASSQGLAGINEQFF
TRBV10-3	TRBJ1-5	16	many	.	TGTGCCATCAGCGGTACGGGGGAGTTGACCAATCAGCCCCAGCATTTT	CAISGTGELTNQPQHF
TRBV7-3	TRBJ2-1	11	many	.	TGTGCCAGCAGCTTCGGGAATGAGCAGTTCTTC	CASSFGNEQFF
TRBV7-3	TRBJ1-1	13	many	.	TGTGCCAGCAGCCCCTCTCGTCGGGGGGAAGCTTTCTTT	CASSPSRRGEAFF
TRBV5-6	TRBJ2-7	15	.	.	TGTGCCAGCAGCTTGGGGCTAACGAGCTCCTACGAGCAGTACTTC	CASSLGLTSSYEQYF
TRBV28	TRBJ2-7	13	many	.	TGTGCCAGCAGAATCGGCAGGATTTACGAGCAGTACTTC	CASRIGRIYEQYF
TRBV5-5	TRBJ2-7	15	.	.	TGTGCCAGCAGCTTGGGGGGACGGGAAATCTACGAGCAGTACTTC	CASSLGGREIYEQYF
TRBV7-3	TRBJ2-3	17	.	.	TGTGCCAGCAGCCGGGGAACGGGAGTCCCCGGCACAGATACGCAGTATTTT	CASSRGTGVPGTDTQYF
TRBV10-3	TRBJ2-2	14	few	.	TGTGCCATCACCCCCAATTCGAACACCGGGGAGCTGTTTTTT	CAITPNSNTGELFF
TRBV7-2	TRBJ1-6	14	many	TRBD1	TGTGCCAGCAGCGATCAGGGGGTTAATTCACCCCTCCACTTT	CASSDQGVNSPLHF
TRBV29-1	TRBJ1-2	13	.	.	TGCAGCGGAGTTTTGTTTGATCAGGATGGCTACACCTTC	CSGVLFDQDGYTF
TRBV28	TRBJ2-4	15	many	.	TGTGCCAGCAGTCCCGGGGGGCAACAAACAAACATTCAGTACTTC	CASSPGGQQTNIQYF
TRBV6-5	TRBJ1-4	15	many	TRBD1	TGTGCCAGCAGTCGGACAGGTTCAACTAATGAAAAACTGTTTTTT	CASSRTGSTNEKLFF
TRBV6-5	TRBJ2-5	13	.	TRBD1	TGTGCCAGCAGGGGACAGGACCAAGAGACCCAGTACTTC	CASRGQDQETQYF
TRBV7-2	TRBJ2-1	16	many	TRBD2	TGTGCCAGCAGCTTGAGACTAGCGGGGTTGTACAATGAGCAGTTCTTC	CASSLRLAGLYNEQFF
TRBV6-5	TRBJ2-1	13	.	.	TGTGCCAGCAGGTCCTTGTTTGGCGATGAGCAGTTCTTC	CASRSLFGDEQFF
TRBV7-8	TRBJ2-2	13	many	TRBD1	TGTGCCAGCAGCTTTACAGGGGGCGGGGAGCTGTTTTTT	CASSFTGGGELFF
TRBV7-9	TRBJ2-2	17	many	TRBD1	TGTGCCAGCAGCCCCGGGACAGGGGGCGTAAGAACCGGGGAGCTGTTTTTT	CASSPGTGGVRTGELFF
TRBV10-3	TRBJ1-4	15	.	.	TGTGCCATCAGTGCAGACAGCACAACTAATGAAAAACTGTTTTTT	CAISADSTTNEKLFF
TRBV28	TRBJ1-6	15	.	.	TGTGCCAGCAGTCCCTCACGGGGTAGGGATTCACCCCTCCACTTT	CASSPSRGRDSPLHF
TRBV7-9	TRBJ2-3	13	many	.	TGTGCCAGCAGCTTCCCCCCTTGGGATACGCAGTATTTT	CASSFPPWDTQYF
TRBV18	TRBJ2-7	16	many	TRBD2	TGTGCCAGCTCACCACAAGGTCGGGGGGGCTGGTACGAGCAGTACTTC	CASSPQGRGGWYEQYF
TRBV5-1	TRBJ2-1	14	few	TRBD1	TGCGCCAGCAGAAGGACAGGGGGCATAAATGAGCAGTTCTTC	CASRRTGGINEQFF
TRBV5-1	TRBJ2-7	13	.	.	TGCGCCAGCAGCTACCAGGGGTTCGGGGAGCAGTACTTC	CASSYQGFGEQYF
TRBV7-2	TRBJ1-1	12	many	.	TGTGCCAGCAGCATAATCGGGACAGAAGCTTTCTTT	CASSIIGTEAFF
TRBV20-1	TRBJ2-2	17	few	TRBD2	TGCAGTGCTAGACCCCATAGCGGGTCGTCGAACACCGGGGAGCTGTTTTTT	CSARPHSGSSNTGELFF
TRBV2	TRBJ1-1	12	few	.	TGTGCCAGCAGTATGGACAAGGCGGAAGCTTTCTTT	CASSMDKAEAFF